Here is one TCR beta chain with its context. Its antigen is currently unknown. At the survey level, the v3.0 immunoSEQ assay was run. Measured with immunoSEQ multiplex PCR; TCRdb has only the in-frame clones, and not every one. The sample holds about 24,000 clones, roughly 96% seen once. The V and J ends lost 0 bases and 10 bases, in that order; junction bases with no gene match: 10. The CDR3 contains 15 residues. The germline V gene encodes CDR1 MNHEY and CDR2 SVGAGI. This specimen comes from a study of long-term antiretroviral therapy in people with HIV. Each donor had at least one pre-ART and at least two post-ART PBMC samples. Samples held 1-10 million cryopreserved PBMC before DNA extraction. Study-level results: Against controls, HIV repertoires showed narrower ranges of CDR3 length.

The clonotype was recovered from a woman in her fifties or sixties with HIV. The chain has TRBV6-5 and TRBJ1-1; 8 bases are a match to TRBD1. The sequenced sample was unsorted PBMCs, obtained roughly 5.1 years after starting antiretroviral therapy. The CDR3 sequence is CASSYSPDRADGAFF. CDR3 bases: TGTGCCAGCAGTTACTCGCCGGACAGGGCGGACGGAGCTTTCTTT.